This record covers a single TCR beta chain. This clone's antigen is unknown. The sample holds no much larger clone one base away, and base qualities are not on file. TCRbeta CDR3 regions were sequenced with the immunoSEQ Assay. After extraction, genomic DNA underwent amplification by bias-controlled multiplex PCR, followed by high-throughput sequencing. The original pipeline was this. To quantify the absolute abundance of each unique TCRbeta CDR3 region, sequences were collapsed and filtered. T cell fraction was estimated by normalizing TCRbeta template counts to usable DNA, which was measured by amplifying reference genes present in all nucleated cells. Repertoire TCRs were annotated as SARS-CoV-2-specific by exact matching of V gene, CDR3 amino acid sequence and J gene to a known reactive TCR set. The reference SARS-CoV-2 TCR set was derived from MIRA and filtered for enrichment in COVID-19-positive ImmuneCODE repertoires, a step that removed public or cross-reactive TCRs. Drawing on the MIRA antigens, annotated TCRs were analysed further at the level of specific ORF or position within ORF. Breadth was defined as annotated unique rearrangements over total unique productive rearrangements; depth was the summed frequency of those rearrangements. TCR breadth was compared between groups using two-sided Wilcoxon rank-sum tests. The immuneACCESS repertoire file appears here via TCRdb, limited to in-frame rearrangements. These files lack a portion of the clones; in checked studies, under half of the deficit traces to unresolved V genes, and the cause of the others is not known. V, J and clone size derive from that table, while D and trimming were established from the DNA sequence. In all, the sample holds 290,000 or so clones, and 70% to 90% of those were seen once. The biggest ten clones account for approximately 3.4% of the sample.

Reading the label with the study, this specimen's treatment or condition is: about 20 received Ad26.COV2.S at low or high dose, single or two shots; about 5 received placebo; per-sample allocation not given. For vaccine and placebo recipients, the sequenced repertoires came from samples collected on day 63 after the first injection. Cohort 1b enrolled 20 to 30 adults aged 18-55 years at a single site in Boston, USA, between 29 July and 7 August 2020. Ad26.COV2.S was a replication-incompetent adenovirus type 26 vector expressing a prefusion-stabilized SARS-CoV-2 spike protein from the original Wuhan strain. These data belong to a study of Ad26.COV2.S vaccination and SARS-CoV-2 variants (dated by TCRdb to 2020 to 2023). Concerning the study at large: Donors in the vaccine arm were drawn from COV1001, a multicentre, randomized, double-blind, placebo-controlled phase I-IIa trial testing Ad26.COV2.S in healthy adults. Dosing of Ad26.COV2.S was intramuscular, at either 5x10^10 or 1x10^11 viral particles, delivered as one shot or as two shots spaced 56 days apart. A total of approximately 30 samples were included in the TCR-sequenced set, comprising roughly 19 Ad26.COV2.S vaccine recipients, 5 placebo recipients and 8 SARS-CoV-2 convalescent individuals. Trial participants were randomized into five groups of five, in which low-dose or high-dose Ad26.COV2.S was given once or twice, or placebo was given on both occasions. TCRbeta repertoire sequencing served as the tool for gauging how specific and how broad the SARS-CoV-2-reactive T cell receptors were following Ad26.COV2.S vaccination. Blinding of investigators to trial group allocation was maintained during experiments and outcome assessment. General conclusions and limits of the study: Substantial breadth of spike-specific CD8+ and CD4+ T cell responses was reported after vaccination. Vaccine and placebo recipients had similar non-spike TCR breadth, a finding consistent with the vaccine containing only spike. According to the authors, total T cell responses may have been underestimated by the TCR breadth and depth analyses. Comparing responses between vaccine doses or regimens was not something the study was powered to do. Ad26.COV2.S recipients had higher spike-specific TCR breadth than placebo recipients (P = 0.0014).

The CDR3 covers 14 residues, taking in both the cysteine and the phenylalanine. Only the CDR3 DNA is retained, 42 bases long and in frame from the first base. V sheds 4 bases and J sheds 3 bases, leaving 13 bases between their ends. As encoded in the germline V gene, CDR1 is SGHRS while CDR2 is YFSETQ. The V and J genes are TRBV5-1 and TRBJ2-5; a tentative D call is TRBD1 (6 bases match). This TCR was sampled from a person aged 18-65 years who received the Ad26.COV2.S COVID-19 vaccine or a placebo. Sequenced material: peripheral blood, taken in a trial of Ad26.COV2.S vaccine versus placebo. For the CDR3, the sequence is CASSPGQMKETQYF. The DNA sequence is TGCGCCAGCAGCCCCGGACAGATGAAAGAGACCCAGTACTTC.